These 23 T cell receptor beta chains were sequenced from one sample in a study of T cell responses to AZD1222 COVID-19 vaccine. The method was immunoSEQ multiplex PCR; TCRdb's version includes in-frame clones alone and lacks a portion of them. This table holds 90,000 to 140,000 clones, around 89% found once. The source material was peripheral blood, sampled on day 0 of AZD1222 vaccination. The receptor set was obtained from an adult in good health.

The chain recombines TRBV12-3 or TRBV12-4 with TRBJ2-5; D might be TRBD2 (6 bases). CDR3 length equals 13 residues. Between the trimmed V and J ends, which lost 6 bases and 2 bases, there was a span of 10 bases. CDR3 bases: TGTGCCAGCAGCCTCGGGACTCAAGAGACCCAGTACTTC. This codes for CASSLGTQETQYF.

This sequence joins TRBV28 and TRBJ1-5; 9 bases line up with TRBD1. The CDR3 contains 15 residues. Germline-derived CDR1 and CDR2 are MDHEN and SYDVKM. The J segment lost 8 bases and the V segment lost 3 bases, leaving 8 bases of the junction unmatched. CDR3 DNA: TGTGCCAGCAGTTTCCAGGGGACAGGGTCCAAGCCCCAGCATTTT. It codes for CASSFQGTGSKPQHF.

The chain couples TRBV25-1 to TRBJ2-1, with a tentative D call TRBD2 (6 bases). The germline gives CDR1 MGHDK, CDR2 SYGVNS. Trimming removed 6 bases from V and 2 bases from J, with 14 bases in between. The CDR3 length is 15 residues. CDR3 DNA: TGTGCCAGCAGGGGGGACTCTAACGCCTACAATGAGCAGTTCTTC. This translates into CASRGDSNAYNEQFF.

This clone has only one observation. V and J are TRBV28 and TRBJ2-7; D tentatively fits TRBD1 or TRBD2 (5 bases each). CDR3 length: 16 amino acids. The germline V and J ends were trimmed by 5 bases and 7 bases, with 24 bases remaining between them. CDR1 is MDHEN and CDR2 is SYDVKM in the germline V gene. As DNA, the CDR3 is TGTGCCAGCAGTCCCGCCGGGGCAGGGAATGAGGGAGAGCAGTACTTC. Protein: CASSPAGAGNEGEQYF. The whole variable domain, remainder taken from reference TRBV28 and TRBJ2-7, is DVKVTQSSRYLVKRTGEKVFLECVQDMDHENMFWYRQDPGLGLRLIYFSYDVKMKEKGDIPEGYSVSREKKERFSLILESASTNQTSMYLCASSPAGAGNEGEQYFGPGTRLTVT.

The chain couples TRBV3-1 (or the pseudogene TRBV3-2) to TRBJ2-7, with D perhaps matching TRBD2 (6 bases). Germline CDR1 reads LGHDT; CDR2 reads YNNKEL (reference sequence). The CDR3 has 15 residues. Between the trimmed V and J ends, which lost 6 bases and 0 bases, there was a span of 15 bases. CDR3 residues: CASSAGTGSSYEQYF. The CDR3 nucleotides are TGTGCCAGCAGTGCCGGGACCGGGAGCTCCTACGAGCAGTACTTC.

CDR3 amino acids: CASSEGAQETQYF. In nucleotides, the CDR3 is TGTGCCAGTAGTGAGGGAGCCCAAGAGACCCAGTACTTC. The chain carries TRBV19 and TRBJ2-5; D may be TRBD2 (5 bases). V lost 5 bases to trimming and J lost 1 base, with 8 bases between them. The CDR3 loop spans 13 amino acids. CDR1 and CDR2 (germline): LNHDA, SQIVND (reference sequence).

This chain joins TRBV27 and TRBJ1-5, with D tentatively TRBD1 (5 bases). Germline V gene lookup returns CDR1 MNHEY and CDR2 SMNVEV (reference sequence). The length of the CDR3 is 16 residues. V shed 1 base and J shed 0 bases, with 10 bases lying between them. DNA of the CDR3: TGTGCCAGCAGTTTATACGGGGGAGGTAGCAATCAGCCCCAGCATTTT. Its protein is CASSLYGGGSNQPQHF.

The CDR3: CASSLYNRVSGAFF. In DNA form, the CDR3 reads TGTGCCAGCAGTTTGTACAACAGGGTGAGTGGAGCTTTCTTT. The rearrangement links TRBV28 to TRBJ1-1, with D maybe TRBD1 (6 bases). This CDR3 contains 14 residues. The V gene lost 3 bases and the J gene lost 10 bases, with 18 bases spanning the gap. Germline loops: CDR1 MDHEN, CDR2 SYDVKM.

The V call is TRBV3-1 (or the pseudogene TRBV3-2), the J call TRBJ2-1, with 9 positions matching TRBD2. Germline-derived CDR1 and CDR2 are LGHDT and YNNKEL (reference sequence). This CDR3 is built from 15 residues. V lost 2 bases, J lost 2 bases, and 1 base stayed unmatched. The CDR3 DNA reads TGTGCCAGCAGCCAACGACTAGCGGCCTACAATGAGCAGTTCTTC. It codes for CASSQRLAAYNEQFF.

The gene calls are TRBV5-1 and TRBJ1-4; weak D call: TRBD1 (5 bases). The CDR3 is 14 amino acids. The V and J ends lost 2 bases and 6 bases respectively, with 11 bases between them. Germline V gene data show CDR1 as SGHRS and CDR2 as YFSETQ. The CDR3 reads CASSFGGGDEKLFF. The CDR3 region has the DNA TGCGCCAGCAGCTTTGGTGGGGGGGATGAAAAACTGTTTTTT.

This clone occurred once. The genes are TRBV7-3 and TRBJ1-2; TRBD1 agrees at 7 bases. This CDR3 contains 15 residues. Trimming cost V 2 bases and J 3 bases; bases outside gene matches: 6. Germline values: CDR1 SGHTA, CDR2 FQGTGA. In DNA form, the CDR3 reads TGTGCCAGCAGCTTAGAGGGCCAGGGGGACTATGGCTACACCTTC. Translating it yields CASSLEGQGDYGYTF. Based on the CDR3 plus reference TRBV7-3 and TRBJ1-2, the full variable domain is GAGVSQTPSNKVTEKGKYVELRCDPISGHTALYWYRQSLGQGPEFLIYFQGTGAADDSGLPNDRFFAVRPEGSVSTLKIQRTERGDSAVYLCASSLEGQGDYGYTFGSGTRLTVV.

The rearrangement joins TRBV10-3 to TRBJ1-6, with 8 bases lining up with TRBD1. Germline trimming cut 2 bases from V and 9 bases from J; bases unmatched to any gene: 6. Germline V CDR1 and CDR2: ENHRY, SYGVKD. The CDR3 covers 15 residues. The CDR3: CAISEITGGRSPLHF. The CDR3 bases are TGTGCCATCAGTGAGATAACAGGGGGTCGTTCACCCCTCCACTTT.

The rearrangement joins TRBV24-1 to TRBJ2-5; D perhaps matches TRBD1 (5 bases). Deletions cut 11 bases from V and 4 bases from J, with 13 bases between. CDR1 is KGHDR and CDR2 is SFDVKD in the germline V gene. The length of the CDR3 is 12 residues. The CDR3 DNA is TGTGCCAATCTTCGAAGGGGAGAGACCCAGTACTTC. Residues: CANLRRGETQYF.

The rearrangement links TRBV27 to TRBJ1-1, with TRBD1 matching over 8 bases. The CDR3 is 14 residues long. Trimming removed 6 bases from V and 3 bases from J; junction bases left unmatched: 6. The germline gives CDR1 MNHEY, CDR2 SMNVEV (reference sequence). The chain's CDR3 is CASSRGPGDTEAFF. CDR3 nucleotide sequence: TGTGCCAGCAGCAGGGGGCCAGGGGACACTGAAGCTTTCTTT.

The genes are TRBV30 and TRBJ1-6, with D unclear. The V end lost 0 bases, the J end lost 6 bases, and 9 bases lay between the germline ends. Germline lookup yields CDR1 GTSNPN and CDR2 SVGIG (reference sequence). The CDR3 is 14 amino acids. For the CDR3, the DNA is TGTGCCTGGAGTGTACCGGGTGGTAATTCACCCCTCCACTTT. It translates to CAWSVPGGNSPLHF.

V is TRBV28 and J is TRBJ2-1; tentatively, D is TRBD1 or TRBD2 (6 bases each). The CDR3 extends over 15 amino acids. The germline gives CDR1 MDHEN, CDR2 SYDVKM. The V end lost 8 bases, the J end lost 9 bases, and 23 bases lay between the germline ends. The CDR3 sequence is CASRTTGPGAREQFF. As DNA, the CDR3 is TGTGCCAGCCGAACGACAGGCCCGGGAGCTCGTGAGCAGTTCTTC.

V usage is TRBV25-1 and J usage is TRBJ1-2; D is ambiguous. The CDR3 has 15 amino acids. Trimming took off 2 bases at V and 1 base at J, with 11 bases between the two ends. CDR1 MGHDK and CDR2 SYGVNS come from the germline V gene. CDR3: CASSEAGRNNYGYTF. CDR3 sequence (DNA): TGTGCCAGCAGTGAAGCGGGTCGGAATAACTATGGCTACACCTTC.

This chain joins TRBV19 and TRBJ2-5; D remains unclear. In germline, CDR1 is LNHDA, CDR2 SQIVND (reference sequence). The CDR3 length is 12 residues. V was clipped by 3 bases and J by 5 bases, with 7 bases between them. The CDR3 sequence is CASSISTETQYF. CDR3 DNA: TGTGCCAGTAGTATTTCCACGGAGACCCAGTACTTC.

The sample holds a few counts of this clone. V gene TRBV13 combines with J gene TRBJ2-2; maybe TRBD1 (5 bases). In germline, CDR1 is PRHDT, CDR2 FYEKMQ (reference sequence). This CDR3 is built from 14 residues. V was trimmed by 5 bases and J by 8 bases, leaving 15 bases between them. The CDR3 is CASSQFPPGGELFF. The CDR3 DNA reads as TGTGCCAGCAGCCAATTCCCTCCAGGGGGGGAGCTGTTTTTT.

The chain couples TRBV6-6 to TRBJ1-2; D perhaps matches TRBD1 (6 bases). The CDR3 is made up of 13 amino acids. CDR1 and CDR2 from the germline V gene are MNHNY and SVGAGI (reference sequence). Trimming cost V 11 bases and J 2 bases, with 15 bases left between them. The CDR3 loop is CAAGAQHNYGYTF. CDR3 bases: TGTGCCGCGGGGGCCCAACACAACTATGGCTACACCTTC.

The rearrangement joins TRBV3-1 (or the pseudogene TRBV3-2) to TRBJ1-4; no clear D. The length of the CDR3 is 15 residues. V was cut by 1 base and J by 5 bases, with 11 bases left in between. Looked up from germline, CDR1 is LGHDT and CDR2 is YNNKEL (reference sequence). CDR3 protein: CASSQAKQTNEKLFF. Here the CDR3 DNA reads TGTGCCAGCAGCCAAGCAAAACAGACAAATGAAAAACTGTTTTTT.

The chain recombines TRBV18 with TRBJ2-5, with 8 bases fitting TRBD1. V trimming: 0 bases; J trimming: 5 bases; junction bases outside the gene matches: 5. Germline V lookup: CDR1 KGHSH, CDR2 LQKENI. The CDR3 runs to 15 residues. The CDR3 coding sequence is TGTGCCAGCTCACCACCGACAGGGGCCCGGGAGACCCAGTACTTC. It codes for CASSPPTGARETQYF.

The chain recombines TRBV6-2 or TRBV6-3 with TRBJ2-1; D is unclear. The V end lost 0 bases, the J end lost 7 bases, and 10 bases lay between the germline ends. The length of the CDR3 is 14 residues. CDR1 is MNHEY, CDR2 SVGEGT, per germline. The CDR3 bases are TGTGCCAGCAGTTACTCGATTCGGCGTAATGAGCAGTTCTTC. It translates to CASSYSIRRNEQFF.